The following is a T cell receptor (beta chain) sequence with its context. This specimen belongs to a study of blood T cell repertoires in COVID-19. Background on the study: Acute and convalescent COVID-19 samples came from the United States, Italy and Spain.

This CDR3 comprises 14 residues. V was clipped by 3 bases and J by 7 bases, with 16 bases between them. Germline CDR1 and CDR2: LNHDA and SQIVND (reference sequence). Per the original methods: Researchers report that nucleated cell counts were estimated from reference gene primer amplification. Libraries were prepared by immunoSEQ multiplex PCR; TCRdb keeps only in-frame clonotypes and omits some of them. The DNA was the basis for D and trimming; V, J and clone size are from that table. The data show 160,000 or so clones, around nine tenths seen once. The chain is built from TRBV19 and TRBJ2-7; a possible D gene is TRBD1 (6 bases). The source is a woman in her 70s with acute or convalescent COVID-19. Sequenced sample: peripheral blood. The CDR3 reads CASSMGATRREQYF. The CDR3 DNA follows: TGTGCCAGTAGTATGGGGGCCACGAGGAGGGAGCAGTACTTC.